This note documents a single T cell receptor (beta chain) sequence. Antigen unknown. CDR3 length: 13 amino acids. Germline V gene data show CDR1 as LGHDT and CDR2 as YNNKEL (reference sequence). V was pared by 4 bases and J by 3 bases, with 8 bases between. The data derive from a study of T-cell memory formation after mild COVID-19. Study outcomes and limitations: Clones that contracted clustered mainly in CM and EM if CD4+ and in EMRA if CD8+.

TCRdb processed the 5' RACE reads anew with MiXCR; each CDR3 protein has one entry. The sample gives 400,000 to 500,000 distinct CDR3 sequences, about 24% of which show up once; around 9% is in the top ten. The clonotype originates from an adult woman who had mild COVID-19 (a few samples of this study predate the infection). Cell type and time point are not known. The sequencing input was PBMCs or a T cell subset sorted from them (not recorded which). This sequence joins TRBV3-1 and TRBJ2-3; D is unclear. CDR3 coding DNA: TGTGCCAGCAGCCGACAACCGACAGATACGCAGTATTTT. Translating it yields CASSRQPTDTQYF.